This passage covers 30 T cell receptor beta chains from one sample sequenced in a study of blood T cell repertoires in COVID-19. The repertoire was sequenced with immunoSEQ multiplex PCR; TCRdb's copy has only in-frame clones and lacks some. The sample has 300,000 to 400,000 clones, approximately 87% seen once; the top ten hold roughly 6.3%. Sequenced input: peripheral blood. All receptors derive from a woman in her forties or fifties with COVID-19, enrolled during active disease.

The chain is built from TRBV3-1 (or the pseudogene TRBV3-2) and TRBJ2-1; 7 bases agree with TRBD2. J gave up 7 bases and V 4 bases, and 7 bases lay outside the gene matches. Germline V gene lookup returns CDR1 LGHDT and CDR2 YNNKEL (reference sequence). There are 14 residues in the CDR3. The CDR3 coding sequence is TGTGCCAGCAGCCCGACTAGCATTAGGAATGAGCAGTTCTTC. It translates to CASSPTSIRNEQFF.

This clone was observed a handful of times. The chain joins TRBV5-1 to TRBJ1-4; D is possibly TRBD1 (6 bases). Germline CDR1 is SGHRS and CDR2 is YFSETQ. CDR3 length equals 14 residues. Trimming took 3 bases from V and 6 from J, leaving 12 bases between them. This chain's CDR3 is CASSSDSTHEKLFF. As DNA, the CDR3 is TGCGCCAGCAGCTCGGACAGCACCCATGAAAAACTGTTTTTT.

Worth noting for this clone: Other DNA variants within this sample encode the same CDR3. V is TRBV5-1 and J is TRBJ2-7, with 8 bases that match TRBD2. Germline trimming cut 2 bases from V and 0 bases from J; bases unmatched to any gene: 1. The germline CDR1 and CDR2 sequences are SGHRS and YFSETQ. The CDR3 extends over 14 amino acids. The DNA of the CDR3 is TGCGCCAGCAGCTTAACTAGCGGCTCCTACGAGCAGTACTTC. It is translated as CASSLTSGSYEQYF.

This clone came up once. The CDR3 DNA sequence: TGTGCCAGCTCACCATGGTCAGACACATCGAACACCGGGGAGCTGTTTTTT. This encodes CASSPWSDTSNTGELFF. The chain combines TRBV18 with TRBJ2-2; D is undetermined. Germline V gene data show CDR1 as KGHSH and CDR2 as LQKENI. The CDR3 is 17 amino acids. V lost 2 bases and J lost 0, with 13 bases in between.

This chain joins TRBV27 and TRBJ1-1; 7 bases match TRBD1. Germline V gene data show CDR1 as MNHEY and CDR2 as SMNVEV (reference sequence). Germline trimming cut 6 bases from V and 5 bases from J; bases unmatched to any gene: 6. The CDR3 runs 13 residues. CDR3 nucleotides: TGTGCCAGCAGCTGGACAGGCTGGACTGAAGCTTTCTTT. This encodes CASSWTGWTEAFF.

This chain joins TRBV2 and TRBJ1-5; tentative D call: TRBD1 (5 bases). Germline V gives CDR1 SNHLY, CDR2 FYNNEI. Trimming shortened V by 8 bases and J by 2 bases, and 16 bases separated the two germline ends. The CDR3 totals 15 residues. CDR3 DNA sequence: TGTGCCAGCGGTCGCAGGGATATGGGCAATCAGCCCCAGCATTTT. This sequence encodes CASGRRDMGNQPQHF.

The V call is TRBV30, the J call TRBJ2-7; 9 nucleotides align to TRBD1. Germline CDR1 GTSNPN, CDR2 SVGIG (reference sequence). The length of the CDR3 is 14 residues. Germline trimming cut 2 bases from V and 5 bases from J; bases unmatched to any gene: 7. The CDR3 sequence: CAWSPNRGLDEQYF. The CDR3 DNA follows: TGTGCCTGGAGTCCGAACAGGGGGCTGGACGAGCAGTACTTC.

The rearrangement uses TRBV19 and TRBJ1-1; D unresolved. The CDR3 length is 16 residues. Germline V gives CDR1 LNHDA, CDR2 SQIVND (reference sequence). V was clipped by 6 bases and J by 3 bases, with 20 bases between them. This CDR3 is CASSPLTKVGYTEAFF. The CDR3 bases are TGTGCCAGTAGCCCCCTGACAAAAGTTGGGTACACTGAAGCTTTCTTT.

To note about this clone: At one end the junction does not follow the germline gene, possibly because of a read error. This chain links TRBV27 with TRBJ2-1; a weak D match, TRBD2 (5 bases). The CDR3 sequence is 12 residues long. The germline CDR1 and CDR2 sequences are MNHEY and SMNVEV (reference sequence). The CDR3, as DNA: TGCGTAGCGTTGAGCTCCTACAATGAGCAGTTCTTC. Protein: CVALSSYNEQFF.

The CDR3 spells CAWNTLASISYEQYF. The DNA of the CDR3 is TGTGCCTGGAATACTCTAGCGAGCATCTCCTACGAGCAGTACTTC. The rearrangement joins TRBV30 to TRBJ2-7, with a tentative D call TRBD2 (6 bases). This CDR3 contains 15 residues. The V end was cut by 4 bases, the J end by 0 bases, with 16 bases between. CDR1 is GTSNPN, CDR2 SVGIG, per germline (reference sequence).

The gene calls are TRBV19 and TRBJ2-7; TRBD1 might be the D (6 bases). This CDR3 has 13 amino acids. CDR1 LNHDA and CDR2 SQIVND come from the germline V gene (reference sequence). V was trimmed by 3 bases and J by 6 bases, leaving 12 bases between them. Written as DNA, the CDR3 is TGTGCCAGTAGTATTGGACAGCCAAGCGAGCAGTACTTC. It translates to CASSIGQPSEQYF.

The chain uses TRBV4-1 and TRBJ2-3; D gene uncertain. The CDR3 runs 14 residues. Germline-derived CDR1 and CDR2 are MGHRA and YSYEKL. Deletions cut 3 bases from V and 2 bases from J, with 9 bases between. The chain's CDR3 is CASSQERSTDTQYF. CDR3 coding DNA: TGCGCCAGCAGCCAGGAGAGATCCACAGATACGCAGTATTTT.

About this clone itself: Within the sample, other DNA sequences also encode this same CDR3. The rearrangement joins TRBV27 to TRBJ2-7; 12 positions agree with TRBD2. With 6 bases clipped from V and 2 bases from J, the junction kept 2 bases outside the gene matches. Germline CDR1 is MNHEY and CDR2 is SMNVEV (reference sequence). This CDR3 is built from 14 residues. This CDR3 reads CASSLAGGPYEQYF. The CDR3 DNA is TGTGCCAGCAGCCTAGCGGGAGGGCCCTACGAGCAGTACTTC.

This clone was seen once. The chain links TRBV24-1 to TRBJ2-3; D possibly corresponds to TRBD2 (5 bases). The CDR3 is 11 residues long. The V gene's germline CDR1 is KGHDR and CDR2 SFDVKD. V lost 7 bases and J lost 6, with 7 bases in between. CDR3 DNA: TGTGCCACCAGACGAGGGGATACGCAGTATTTT. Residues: CATRRGDTQYF.

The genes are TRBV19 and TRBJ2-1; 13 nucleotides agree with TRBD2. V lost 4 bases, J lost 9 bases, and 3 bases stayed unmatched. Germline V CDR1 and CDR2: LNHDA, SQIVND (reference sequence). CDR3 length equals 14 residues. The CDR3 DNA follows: TGTGCCAGTAGTACACTAGCGGGAGGGGGTGAGCAGTTCTTC. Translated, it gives CASSTLAGGGEQFF.

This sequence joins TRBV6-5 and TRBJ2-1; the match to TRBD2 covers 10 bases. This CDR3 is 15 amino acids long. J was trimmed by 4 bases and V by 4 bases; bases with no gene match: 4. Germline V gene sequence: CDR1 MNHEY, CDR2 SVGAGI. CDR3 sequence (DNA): TGTGCCAGCAGTTCTTTAGCGGGAGGTTACAATGAGCAGTTCTTC. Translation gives CASSSLAGGYNEQFF.

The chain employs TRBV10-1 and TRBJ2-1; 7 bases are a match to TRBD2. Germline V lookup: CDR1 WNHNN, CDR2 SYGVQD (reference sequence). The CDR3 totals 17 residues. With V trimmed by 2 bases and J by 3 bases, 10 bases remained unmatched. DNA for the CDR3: TGCGCCAGCAGTGAGGGCAAGGTGGTAGCGGGCTACAATGAGCAGTTCTTC. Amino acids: CASSEGKVVAGYNEQFF.

The CDR3 region is CASSRSSGNYNEQFF. The CDR3 coding sequence is TGTGCCAGCAGCCGCTCTAGCGGGAACTACAATGAGCAGTTCTTC. The chain has TRBV27 and TRBJ2-1; 9 nucleotides match TRBD2. Unmatched junction bases numbered 6, after V lost 6 bases and J lost 3 bases. Germline loops: CDR1 MNHEY, CDR2 SMNVEV (reference sequence). The CDR3 consists of 15 residues.

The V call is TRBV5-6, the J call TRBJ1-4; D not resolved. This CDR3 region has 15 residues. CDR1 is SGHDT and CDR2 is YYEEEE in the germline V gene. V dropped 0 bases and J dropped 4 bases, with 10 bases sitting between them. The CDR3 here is CASSLVTELNEKLFF. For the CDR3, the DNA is TGTGCCAGCAGCTTGGTAACGGAGCTTAATGAAAAACTGTTTTTT.

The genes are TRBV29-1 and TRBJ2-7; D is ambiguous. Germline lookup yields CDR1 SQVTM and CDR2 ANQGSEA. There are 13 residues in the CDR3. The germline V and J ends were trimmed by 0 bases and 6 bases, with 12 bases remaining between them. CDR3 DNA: TGCAGCGTTGAAGAGTCTCCTGGAGTCGAGCAGTACTTC. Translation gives CSVEESPGVEQYF.

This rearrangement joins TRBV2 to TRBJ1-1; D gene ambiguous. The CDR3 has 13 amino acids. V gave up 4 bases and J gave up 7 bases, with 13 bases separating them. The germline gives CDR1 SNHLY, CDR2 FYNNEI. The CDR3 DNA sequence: TGTGCCAGCAGTGTTCAGATGTACAGTGAAGCTTTCTTT. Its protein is CASSVQMYSEAFF.

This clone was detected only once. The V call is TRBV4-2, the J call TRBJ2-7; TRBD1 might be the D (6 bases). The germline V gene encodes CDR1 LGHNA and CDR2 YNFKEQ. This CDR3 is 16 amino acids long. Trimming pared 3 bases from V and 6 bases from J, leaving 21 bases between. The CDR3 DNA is TGTGCCAGCAGCCAGGTCAGCCCGGGACAACTAGGCGAGCAGTACTTC. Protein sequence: CASSQVSPGQLGEQYF.

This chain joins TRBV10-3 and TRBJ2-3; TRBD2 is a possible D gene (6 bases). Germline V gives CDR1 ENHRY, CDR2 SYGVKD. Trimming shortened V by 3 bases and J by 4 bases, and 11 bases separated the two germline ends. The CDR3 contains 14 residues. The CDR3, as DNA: TGTGCCATCAGTGACCCTACTAGCTCAGATACGCAGTATTTT. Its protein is CAISDPTSSDTQYF.

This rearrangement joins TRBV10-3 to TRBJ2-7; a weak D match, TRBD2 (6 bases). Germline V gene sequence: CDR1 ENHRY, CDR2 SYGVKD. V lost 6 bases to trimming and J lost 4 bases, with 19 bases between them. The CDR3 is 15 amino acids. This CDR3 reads CAISHQPGLNYEQYF. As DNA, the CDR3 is TGTGCCATCAGCCACCAACCGGGACTTAATTACGAGCAGTACTTC.

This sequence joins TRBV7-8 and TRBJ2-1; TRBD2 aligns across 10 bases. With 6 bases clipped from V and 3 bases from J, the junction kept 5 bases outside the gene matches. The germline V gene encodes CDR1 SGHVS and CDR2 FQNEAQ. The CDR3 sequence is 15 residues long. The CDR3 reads CASSWTSGDYNEQFF. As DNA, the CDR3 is TGTGCCAGCAGTTGGACTAGCGGAGACTACAATGAGCAGTTCTTC. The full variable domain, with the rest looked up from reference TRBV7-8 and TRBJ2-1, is GAGVSQSPRYKVAKRGQDVALRCDPISGHVSLFWYQQALGQGPEFLTYFQNEAQLDKSGLPSDRFFAERPEGSVSTLKIQRTQQEDSAVYLCASSWTSGDYNEQFFGPGTRLTVL.

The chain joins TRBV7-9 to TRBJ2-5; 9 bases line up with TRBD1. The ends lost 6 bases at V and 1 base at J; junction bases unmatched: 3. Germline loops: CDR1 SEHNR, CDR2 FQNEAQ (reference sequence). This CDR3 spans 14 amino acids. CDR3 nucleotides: TGTGCCAGCAGTCCGGGACAGGGCCAAGAGACCCAGTACTTC. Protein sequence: CASSPGQGQETQYF.

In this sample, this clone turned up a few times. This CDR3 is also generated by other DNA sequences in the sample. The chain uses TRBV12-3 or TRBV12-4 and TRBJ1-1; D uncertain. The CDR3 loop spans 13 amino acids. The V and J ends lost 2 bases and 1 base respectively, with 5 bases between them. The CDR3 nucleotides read TGTGCCAGCAGTTTACAGGAGAACACTGAAGCTTTCTTT. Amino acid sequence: CASSLQENTEAFF.

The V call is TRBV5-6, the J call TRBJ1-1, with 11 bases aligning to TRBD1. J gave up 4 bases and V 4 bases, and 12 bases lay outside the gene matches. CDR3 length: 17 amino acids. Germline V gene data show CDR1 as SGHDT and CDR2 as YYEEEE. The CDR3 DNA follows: TGTGCCAGCAGCCGGGGGACAGGGGGACCCCGTAGCACTGAAGCTTTCTTT. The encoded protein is CASSRGTGGPRSTEAFF. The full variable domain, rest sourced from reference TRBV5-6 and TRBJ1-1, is DAGVTQSPTHLIKTRGQQVTLRCSPKSGHDTVSWYQQALGQGPQFIFQYYEEEERQRGNFPDRFSGHQFPNYSSELNVNALLLGDSALYLCASSRGTGGPRSTEAFFGQGTRLTVV.

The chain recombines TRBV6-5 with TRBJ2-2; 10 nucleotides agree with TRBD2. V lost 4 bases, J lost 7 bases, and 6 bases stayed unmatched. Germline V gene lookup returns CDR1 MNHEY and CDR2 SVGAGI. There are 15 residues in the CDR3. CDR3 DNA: TGTGCCAGCAGTTCTAGCACTAGCGGGAACGGGGAGCTGTTTTTT. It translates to CASSSSTSGNGELFF.

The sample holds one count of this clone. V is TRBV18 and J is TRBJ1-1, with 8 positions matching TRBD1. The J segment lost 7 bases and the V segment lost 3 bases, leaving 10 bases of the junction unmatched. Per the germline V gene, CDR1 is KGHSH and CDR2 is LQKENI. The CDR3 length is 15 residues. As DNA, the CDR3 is TGTGCCAGCTCACCTCAGGGGGCGGGAGCAGGTGAAGCTTTCTTT. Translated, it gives CASSPQGAGAGEAFF.